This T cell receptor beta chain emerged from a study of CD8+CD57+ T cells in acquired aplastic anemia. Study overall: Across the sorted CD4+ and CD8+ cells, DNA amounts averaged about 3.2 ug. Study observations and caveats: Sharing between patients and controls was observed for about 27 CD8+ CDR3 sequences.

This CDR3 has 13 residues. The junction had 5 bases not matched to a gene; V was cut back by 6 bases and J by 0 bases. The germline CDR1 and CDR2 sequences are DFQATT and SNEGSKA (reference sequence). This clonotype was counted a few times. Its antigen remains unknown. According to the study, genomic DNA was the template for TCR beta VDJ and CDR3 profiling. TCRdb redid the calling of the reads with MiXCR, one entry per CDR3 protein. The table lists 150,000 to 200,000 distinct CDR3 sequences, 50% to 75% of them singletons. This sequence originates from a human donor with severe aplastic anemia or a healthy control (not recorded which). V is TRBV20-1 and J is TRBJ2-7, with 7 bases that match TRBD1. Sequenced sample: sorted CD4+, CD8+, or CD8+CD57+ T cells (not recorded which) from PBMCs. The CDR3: CSAWTGLSYEQYF. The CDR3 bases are TGCAGTGCATGGACAGGCCTCTCCTACGAGCAGTACTTC.